These T cell receptor beta chains were read from a single sample in a study of blood T cell repertoires in COVID-19. Some clones are missing from TCRdb's copy, which holds only in-frame ones; the method was immunoSEQ multiplex PCR. The sample gives roughly 170,000 clones, around 88% of which show up once; around 3.6% is in the top ten. Sequencing was performed on PBMCs or T cells enriched from blood (not recorded which). These receptors were obtained from a woman aged 45-59 years in a cohort exposed to, infected with or recovered from COVID-19 (not recorded which). Both conserved end residues are part of each CDR3. Each record gives: D gene, J gene, V gene, clone size, CDR3 DNA, CDR3 protein. A D gene is named only where the DNA matches it firmly. The size field is filled for only some rows; it gives once, few, many or a size class.

D: -; J: TRBJ1-4; V: TRBV9; size: -; DNA: TGTGCCAGCAGCGCGCAAGGCCAGGGACTAAATGAAAAACTGTTTTTT; CDR3: CASSAQGQGLNEKLFF
D: -; J: TRBJ2-3; V: TRBV28; size: -; DNA: TGTGCCAGCAGCCCTCCTAGCACAGATACGCAGTATTTT; CDR3: CASSPPSTDTQYF
D: TRBD1; J: TRBJ1-4; V: TRBV28; size: -; DNA: TGTGCCAGCAGTTTCATCAGGGGGTCGCTCCGGAAACTGTTTTTT; CDR3: CASSFIRGSLRKLFF
D: -; J: TRBJ2-1; V: TRBV20-1; size: -; DNA: TGCAGTGCTGCGACTACAAGTGTCGAGTTCTTC; CDR3: CSAATTSVEFF
D: TRBD2; J: TRBJ2-1; V: TRBV5-6; size: -; DNA: TGTGCCAGCAGCACGAGGACTAGTAATGAGCAGTTCTTC; CDR3: CASSTRTSNEQFF
D: -; J: TRBJ2-1; V: TRBV29-1; size: -; DNA: TGCAGCGGTGAAGGGGGGCTGCCCTACAATGAGCAGTTCTTC; CDR3: CSGEGGLPYNEQFF
D: TRBD1; J: TRBJ1-6; V: TRBV9; size: -; DNA: TGTGCCAGCAGCGGGAGCTCCTTAGGGACAGGGAATTATTCACCCCTCCACTTT; CDR3: CASSGSSLGTGNYSPLHF
D: -; J: TRBJ1-5; V: TRBV3-1/TRBV3-2; size: -; DNA: TGTGCCAGCAGTCAATCAGTAAGCAATCAGCCCCAGCATTTT; CDR3: CASSQSVSNQPQHF
D: TRBD1; J: TRBJ1-5; V: TRBV2; size: -; DNA: TGTGCCAGCAGTGATTTTACAGGGGGGAATCAGCCCCAGCATTTT; CDR3: CASSDFTGGNQPQHF
D: -; J: TRBJ2-1; V: TRBV7-7; size: -; DNA: TGTGCTAGCAGCTTAGACGCGAGCTCCTACAATGAGCAGTTCTTC; CDR3: CASSLDASSYNEQFF
D: -; J: TRBJ1-2; V: TRBV5-5; size: once; DNA: TGTGCCAGCAGGATCTTGGTAGGAGACTATGGCTACACCTTC; CDR3: CASRILVGDYGYTF
D: -; J: TRBJ2-7; V: TRBV29-1; size: once; DNA: TGCAGCGTTGACGGGGGACTCGCGGGCGGGCCGGGGGAGCAGTACTTC; CDR3: CSVDGGLAGGPGEQYF
D: TRBD2; J: TRBJ2-1; V: TRBV18; size: -; DNA: TGTGCCAGCTCACCTCTGACCGGGTTCACTAGCGGTAACTACAATGAGCAGTTCTTC; CDR3: CASSPLTGFTSGNYNEQFF
D: -; J: TRBJ2-2; V: TRBV7-3; size: -; DNA: TGTGCCAGCAGTTCCAAGAACACCGGGGAGCTGTTTTTT; CDR3: CASSSKNTGELFF
D: -; J: TRBJ1-2; V: TRBV5-1; size: -; DNA: TGCGCCAGCAGCTTGGAACAGGGTACCTATGGCTACACCTTC; CDR3: CASSLEQGTYGYTF
D: -; J: TRBJ1-6; V: TRBV6-5; size: few; DNA: TGTGCCAGCAGCGGACAGCAGTATAATTCACCCCTCCACTTT; CDR3: CASSGQQYNSPLHF
D: TRBD2; J: TRBJ2-1; V: TRBV19; size: -; DNA: TGTGCCAGTAGTATTCTTAGCGGGATAAATAATGAGCAGTTCTTC; CDR3: CASSILSGINNEQFF
D: -; J: TRBJ1-1; V: TRBV30; size: -; DNA: TGTGCCTGGAGTGAACAGGCTACTATATTCTTT; CDR3: CAWSEQATIFF
D: TRBD2; J: TRBJ2-1; V: TRBV14; size: -; DNA: TGTGCCAGCAGCCGGGTAGCGGGAGGATCCTACAATGAGCAGTTCTTC; CDR3: CASSRVAGGSYNEQFF
D: -; J: TRBJ1-1; V: TRBV5-1; size: once; DNA: TGCGCCAGCAGCTTGGTGCCGGGTATGAACACTGAAGCTTTCTTT; CDR3: CASSLVPGMNTEAFF
D: TRBD1; J: TRBJ2-2; V: TRBV5-1; size: few; DNA: TGCGCCAGCAGCATACAGGGGTTCGCGAACACCGGGGAGCTGTTTTTT; CDR3: CASSIQGFANTGELFF
D: TRBD1; J: TRBJ1-5; V: TRBV7-2; size: -; DNA: TGTGCCAGCAGCGCGACAGGGTACAATCAGCCCCAGCATTTT; CDR3: CASSATGYNQPQHF
D: -; J: TRBJ2-3; V: TRBV4-1; size: -; DNA: TGCGCCAGCAGCCAAGATTTAAGCGGGAGCACAGATACGCAGTATTTT; CDR3: CASSQDLSGSTDTQYF
D: -; J: TRBJ1-3; V: TRBV4-3; size: -; DNA: TGCGCCAGCAGCCAAGACCAGGGTTACACCATATATTTT; CDR3: CASSQDQGYTIYF
D: -; J: TRBJ1-2; V: TRBV6-5; size: -; DNA: TGTGCCAGCAGTTATTACGCGGGGAACTATGGCTACACCTTC; CDR3: CASSYYAGNYGYTF
D: -; J: TRBJ1-6; V: TRBV6-1; size: few; DNA: TGTGCCAGCAGTGAGACGCCGAAACAGGGTACAAGGTCACCCCTCCACTTT; CDR3: CASSETPKQGTRSPLHF
D: -; J: TRBJ2-1; V: TRBV7-3; size: -; DNA: TGTGCCAGCAGCTCCGAGGGGGGGAGCAGCGGGAAATTATTCTTC; CDR3: CASSSEGGSSGKLFF
D: -; J: TRBJ2-1; V: TRBV28; size: -; DNA: TGTGCCAGCAGTTCCCGTCATGAGCAGTTCTTC; CDR3: CASSSRHEQFF
D: -; J: TRBJ2-1; V: TRBV19; size: -; DNA: TGTGCCGCGAGGGGCGGGGCGAACTCCTACAATGAGCAGTTCTTC; CDR3: CAARGGANSYNEQFF
D: -; J: TRBJ1-2; V: TRBV7-2; size: -; DNA: TGTGCCAGCAGCTTAGAACCGGGTAACTATGGCTACACCTTC; CDR3: CASSLEPGNYGYTF
D: TRBD1; J: TRBJ1-2; V: TRBV24-1; size: -; DNA: TGTGCCACCAGTGAGCGGGACAGGGCAAACTATGGCTACACCTTC; CDR3: CATSERDRANYGYTF
D: -; J: TRBJ2-2; V: TRBV5-1; size: -; DNA: TGCGCCAGCAGCTTGGGCGGGGGCTCTACCGGGGAGCTGTTTTTT; CDR3: CASSLGGGSTGELFF
D: -; J: TRBJ1-1; V: TRBV29-1; size: -; DNA: TGCAGCGTTGAAAAGGGAGGGAACACTGAAGCTTTCTTT; CDR3: CSVEKGGNTEAFF
D: -; J: TRBJ2-7; V: TRBV11-1; size: once; DNA: TGTGCCAGCAGCTTAGGGACTGACTCCTACGAGCAGTACTTC; CDR3: CASSLGTDSYEQYF
D: TRBD2; J: TRBJ2-1; V: TRBV7-9; size: -; DNA: TGTGCCAGCAGCGGACTAGCGGGAAGGAATGAGCAGTTCTTC; CDR3: CASSGLAGRNEQFF
D: -; J: TRBJ1-5; V: TRBV19; size: -; DNA: TGTGCCAGTAGCTTAGGGGTTCAGCCCCAGCATTTT; CDR3: CASSLGVQPQHF
D: TRBD1; J: TRBJ2-3; V: TRBV19; size: -; DNA: TGTGCCAGTAGTTCGGGACAGATAAGTTCGAGCACAGATACGCAGTATTTT; CDR3: CASSSGQISSSTDTQYF
D: TRBD2; J: TRBJ2-1; V: TRBV15; size: -; DNA: TGTGCCACCAGCAGAGATCGAGGGAGGGAAGTGGTTAATGAGCAGTTCTTC; CDR3: CATSRDRGREVVNEQFF
D: -; J: TRBJ1-4; V: TRBV4-1; size: -; DNA: TGCGCCAGCAGCCTTACGTCGGGTGAAAAACTGTTTTTT; CDR3: CASSLTSGEKLFF
D: TRBD2; J: TRBJ2-7; V: TRBV9; size: -; DNA: TGTGCCAGCAGCGTGGGACTAGGATCCTACGAGCAGTACTTC; CDR3: CASSVGLGSYEQYF
D: TRBD1; J: TRBJ1-1; V: TRBV14; size: -; DNA: TGTGCCAGCAGCCAGCTTACAGGGGGCTTCGGTAACACTGAAGCTTTCTTT; CDR3: CASSQLTGGFGNTEAFF
D: TRBD1; J: TRBJ1-6; V: TRBV7-2; size: -; DNA: TGTGCCAGCAGCTTAGGGGACAGGGGGCTCCTGAAGCCACCCCTCCACTTT; CDR3: CASSLGDRGLLKPPLHF
D: TRBD1; J: TRBJ2-1; V: TRBV2; size: once; DNA: TGTGCCAGCAGTGAAAGACAGGGGAACCTCCACAATGAGCAGTTCTTC; CDR3: CASSERQGNLHNEQFF
D: TRBD1; J: TRBJ2-7; V: TRBV5-1; size: few; DNA: TGCGCCAGCAGCCTTAGACAGGGGGCTATCAACGAGCAGTACTTC; CDR3: CASSLRQGAINEQYF
D: TRBD2; J: TRBJ2-7; V: TRBV30; size: -; DNA: TGTGCCTGGACAGCGGGGACCACCTACGAGCAGTACTTC; CDR3: CAWTAGTTYEQYF
D: TRBD1; J: TRBJ2-4; V: TRBV15; size: once; DNA: TGTGCCACCAGCAGAGATCCGGGACAGGGGGCCAGGGAGGCCAAAAACATTCAGTACTTC; CDR3: CATSRDPGQGAREAKNIQYF
D: TRBD1; J: TRBJ2-7; V: TRBV25-1; size: -; DNA: TGTGCCAGCAGTGTAGACAGGGGGTTGGAGCAGTACTTC; CDR3: CASSVDRGLEQYF
D: TRBD2; J: TRBJ2-5; V: TRBV28; size: -; DNA: TGTGCCAGCAGTTTAATGACTAGCGGGTACCAAGAGACCCAGTACTTC; CDR3: CASSLMTSGYQETQYF
D: -; J: TRBJ2-5; V: TRBV9; size: -; DNA: TGTGCCAGCAGCGTAGGACCGGCCAGGGGTCAAGAGACCCAGTACTTC; CDR3: CASSVGPARGQETQYF
D: TRBD2; J: TRBJ2-1; V: TRBV2; size: -; DNA: TGTGCCAGCGATAGCGGGAGGTCGAATGAGCAGTTCTTC; CDR3: CASDSGRSNEQFF
D: -; J: TRBJ2-2; V: TRBV3-1/TRBV3-2; size: -; DNA: TGTGCCAGCAGCCAAACCCTTCCCCGGGGGGCAGCGAACACCGGGGAGCTGTTTTTT; CDR3: CASSQTLPRGAANTGELFF
D: TRBD2; J: TRBJ2-7; V: TRBV28; size: -; DNA: TGTGCCAGCAGTCCCCAGCGGGGGGGCTCCTACGAGCAGTACTTC; CDR3: CASSPQRGGSYEQYF